The 24 T cell receptor beta chains in this list originate from one sample, sequenced in a study of cytomegalovirus exposure and HLA in healthy donors. Repertoires were generated with immunoSEQ multiplex PCR, while TCRdb's copy carries only in-frame clones and drops some. This table has 70,000 to 90,000 clones, over 80% appearing once. Source material: PBMCs. These receptors originate from a man younger than 45 in good health and CMV-seronegative.

The CDR3 here is CASSLRLGPDTQYF. Here the CDR3 DNA reads TGTGCCAGCAGCCTACGGCTGGGGCCAGATACGCAGTATTTT. The chain couples TRBV9 to TRBJ2-3; perhaps TRBD1 as D (5 bases). Trimming took 4 bases from V and 4 from J, leaving 13 bases between them. The germline V gene has CDR1 SGDLS and CDR2 YYNGEE. The CDR3 runs 14 residues.

This clone appeared a single time. The chain carries TRBV30 and TRBJ1-5; D perhaps matches TRBD1 (5 bases). Per the germline V gene, CDR1 is GTSNPN and CDR2 is SVGIG (reference sequence). Trimming pared 7 bases from V and 7 bases from J, leaving 17 bases between. This CDR3 is built from 13 residues. The CDR3: CAFGGQGDQPQHF. The CDR3 DNA is TGTGCCTTTGGAGGGCAGGGTGACCAGCCCCAGCATTTT. The whole variable domain, filled in from reference TRBV30 and TRBJ1-5, reads SQTIHQWPATLVQPVGSPLSLECTVEGTSNPNLYWYRQAAGRGLQLLFYSVGIGQISSEVPQNLSASRPQDRQFILSSKKLLLSDSGFYLCAFGGQGDQPQHFGDGTRLSIL.

This chain uses TRBV10-3 with TRBJ2-3; 7 bases agree with TRBD2. Germline CDR1 is ENHRY and CDR2 is SYGVKD. Unmatched junction bases numbered 6, after V lost 6 bases and J lost 0 bases. This CDR3 is 15 amino acids long. The DNA for the CDR3 is TGTGCCATCAGCGCGGGGGAACCTAGCACAGATACGCAGTATTTT. It yields the protein CAISAGEPSTDTQYF.

This clone has a handful of counts. The chain recombines TRBV6-1 with TRBJ2-2; weak D call: TRBD2 (7 bases). CDR3 length: 15 residues. CDR1 MNHNS and CDR2 SASEGT come from the germline V gene. Trimming shortened V by 4 bases and J by 8 bases, and 17 bases separated the two germline ends. CDR3 sequence (DNA): TGTGCCAGCAGTGGAGGGAGGGGGGTTGCGGGGGAGCTGTTTTTT. It encodes CASSGGRGVAGELFF.

The chain employs TRBV5-1 and TRBJ2-7; possible D gene TRBD1, 6 bases. The germline CDR1 and CDR2 sequences are SGHRS and YFSETQ. The CDR3 loop spans 13 amino acids. V was shortened by 3 bases and J by 7 bases, with 14 bases between the two germline ends. The DNA of the CDR3 is TGCGCCAGCAGCTGGACTCAGGGGTGGGAGCAGTACTTC. It translates to CASSWTQGWEQYF. Using reference TRBV5-1 and TRBJ2-7 for the parts outside the CDR3, the full variable domain is KAGVTQTPRYLIKTRGQQVTLSCSPISGHRSVSWYQQTPGQGLQFLFEYFSETQRNKGNFPGRFSGRQFSNSRSEMNVSTLELGDSALYLCASSWTQGWEQYFGPGTRLTVT.

This chain connects TRBV7-2 to TRBJ2-2, with D perhaps matching TRBD2 (6 bases). Germline V gene data show CDR1 as SGHTA and CDR2 as FQGNSA. V was clipped by 6 bases and J by 3 bases, with 11 bases between them. This CDR3 spans 14 amino acids. CDR3 bases: TGTGCCAGCAGGCTGGGGGAGGACACCGGGGAGCTGTTTTTT. Protein: CASRLGEDTGELFF.

This clone has more than one count but fewer than ten. This chain joins TRBV9 and TRBJ2-7; 11 positions match TRBD2. From germline, CDR1 is SGDLS and CDR2 YYNGEE. There are 14 residues in the CDR3. With 4 bases clipped from V and 4 bases from J, the junction kept 4 bases outside the gene matches. The CDR3 nucleotides read TGTGCCAGCAGCCAAGGGACTAGCGGTTACGAGCAGTACTTC. It yields the protein CASSQGTSGYEQYF.

This chain links TRBV5-4 with TRBJ1-2, with TRBD1 matching 11 bases. Germline CDR1 and CDR2: SGHNT and YYREEE (reference sequence). With V trimmed by 0 bases and J by 1 base, 2 bases remained unmatched. This CDR3 contains 16 residues. For the CDR3, the DNA is TGTGCCAGCAGCTTGGGGGGGACAGGGGGTAACTATGGCTACACCTTC. Its translation: CASSLGGTGGNYGYTF.

This clone appeared a single time. The chain links TRBV5-6 to TRBJ2-1; 8 nucleotides agree with TRBD2. After removal of 0 bases from V and 9 bases from J, the junction contained 11 bases not matched to a gene. The V gene's germline CDR1 is SGHDT and CDR2 YYEEEE. CDR3 length equals 16 residues. Here the CDR3 reads CASSLASGGRRGEQFF. The CDR3 bases are TGTGCCAGCAGCTTGGCATCGGGAGGGCGACGGGGTGAGCAGTTCTTC.

The chain is built from TRBV6-1 and TRBJ2-3; no firm D call. The germline V and J ends were trimmed by 2 bases and 0 bases, with 12 bases remaining between them. Per the germline V gene, CDR1 is MNHNS and CDR2 is SASEGT. The CDR3 has 16 residues. CDR3 sequence (DNA): TGTGCCAGCAGTGAATGGCAACCCTCTAGCACAGATACGCAGTATTTT. Translation: CASSEWQPSSTDTQYF.

The chain uses TRBV9 and TRBJ2-1; 11 bases are a match to TRBD2. The CDR3 has 17 amino acids. J lost 0 bases, V lost 3 bases, and 5 bases had no gene match. Germline CDR1 SGDLS, CDR2 YYNGEE. The CDR3: CASSGGTSGSSYNEQFF. The CDR3 region has the DNA TGTGCCAGCAGCGGCGGGACTAGCGGAAGCTCCTACAATGAGCAGTTCTTC.

In regard to this clone: Sequence at one end of the junction differs from germline and may be a read error. The V gene is TRBV11-2, the J gene TRBJ2-5; TRBD2 is a possible D gene (7 bases). The CDR3 consists of 14 residues. Per the germline V gene, CDR1 is SGHAT and CDR2 is FQNNGV. The CDR3 DNA is TGTGCCAGCAGTCCCTCGCGGGGGCAAGGGACCCAGTACTTC. Its protein is CASSPSRGQGTQYF.

There are a few counts of this clone. The chain is built from TRBV2 and TRBJ2-7, with D perhaps matching TRBD2 (6 bases). V was clipped by 1 base and J by 11 bases, with 12 bases between them. The V gene's germline CDR1 is SNHLY and CDR2 FYNNEI. The CDR3 loop spans 12 amino acids. CDR3 coding DNA: TGTGCCAGCAGTGAAGTATGGGAGGTTGAGTACTTC. It is translated as CASSEVWEVEYF.

The V gene is TRBV5-1, the J gene TRBJ1-5; 10 nucleotides line up with TRBD1. The trim removed 4 bases at V and 6 bases at J, leaving 4 bases unmatched. The germline V gene has CDR1 SGHRS and CDR2 YFSETQ. The CDR3 sequence is 14 residues long. The CDR3 DNA reads as TGCGCCAGCAGCCCGGACAGGGGGGGTCAGCCCCAGCATTTT. Its protein product is CASSPDRGGQPQHF.

The rearrangement uses TRBV4-2 and TRBJ2-2, with unresolved D. CDR3 length: 16 residues. Deletions cut 0 bases from V and 6 bases from J, with 14 bases between. CDR1 and CDR2 (germline): LGHNA, YNFKEQ. CDR3 nucleotide sequence: TGTGCCAGCAGCCAAGAATACACCAACCAAGCCGGGGAGCTGTTTTTT. As protein: CASSQEYTNQAGELFF.

This clone showed up just once. This chain links TRBV27 with TRBJ2-7, with D possibly matching TRBD1 (6 bases). The CDR3 has 12 amino acids. The V gene lost 6 bases and the J gene lost 7 bases, with 13 bases spanning the gap. Looked up from germline, CDR1 is MNHEY and CDR2 is SMNVEV (reference sequence). The CDR3 protein is CASSLRGGEQYV. The CDR3 DNA reads TGTGCCAGCAGCCTCAGGGGTGGGGAGCAGTACGTC.

The chain recombines TRBV5-4 with TRBJ1-4; D ambiguous. There are 14 residues in the CDR3. Deletions cut 1 base from V and 7 bases from J, with 11 bases between. The germline V gene has CDR1 SGHNT and CDR2 YYREEE (reference sequence). The CDR3 coding sequence is TGTGCCAGCAGCTTGAACCCCCCGGGTGAAAAACTGTTTTTT. Translated, it gives CASSLNPPGEKLFF. The full variable domain, with the rest looked up from reference TRBV5-4 and TRBJ1-4, is ETGVTQSPTHLIKTRGQQVTLRCSSQSGHNTVSWYQQALGQGPQFIFQYYREEENGRGNFPPRFSGLQFPNYSSELNVNALELDDSALYLCASSLNPPGEKLFFGSGTQLSVL.

The genes are TRBV5-1 and TRBJ2-2; 7 nucleotides line up with TRBD2. After removal of 3 bases from V and 1 base from J, the junction contained 3 bases not matched to a gene. The V gene's germline CDR1 is SGHRS and CDR2 YFSETQ. There are 15 residues in the CDR3. CDR3 nucleotide sequence: TGCGCCAGCAGCTCACAGCGGGGGAACACCGGGGAGCTGTTTTTT. It is translated as CASSSQRGNTGELFF.

The chain combines TRBV13 with TRBJ1-1, with D unclear. CDR3 length equals 13 residues. Trimming cost V 2 bases and J 7 bases, with 11 bases left between them. Looked up from germline, CDR1 is PRHDT and CDR2 is FYEKMQ (reference sequence). The CDR3 nucleotides read TGTGCCAGCAGCTTACCCACGAACGGTGAAGCTTTCTTT. Protein product: CASSLPTNGEAFF.

This clone was counted only a few times. The chain combines TRBV6-4 with TRBJ2-7; 14 nucleotides match TRBD2. CDR3 length: 15 residues. V shed 3 bases, J shed 2 bases, and the junction held 0 bases outside the gene matches. Germline V gene data show CDR1 as MRHNA and CDR2 as SNTAGT. CDR3 DNA: TGTGCCAGCAGTGAGGGACTAGCGGGAGCCTACGAGCAGTACGTC. Translating gives CASSEGLAGAYEQYV.

This clone is labeled as medium-sized (0.01 to 0.1%). The CDR3 DNA sequence: TGCGCCAGCAGCCAAGTTCACGGACAGATCAATCAGCCCCAGCATTTT. It specifies CASSQVHGQINQPQHF. The gene calls are TRBV4-3 and TRBJ1-5; tentatively, D is TRBD1 (6 bases). Germline CDR1 reads LGHNA; CDR2 reads YSLEER. The germline V and J ends were trimmed by 1 base and 3 bases, with 13 bases remaining between them. The CDR3 sequence is 16 residues long.

The genes are TRBV10-3 and TRBJ2-7, with 9 bases identical to TRBD1. V shed 4 bases, J shed 2 bases, and the junction held 6 bases outside the gene matches. The CDR3 has 15 residues. CDR1 and CDR2 (germline): ENHRY, SYGVKD. The CDR3 DNA reads as TGTGCCATCAGTGGACCGGGACAGGGTGCCTACGAGCAGTACTTC. Protein sequence: CAISGPGQGAYEQYF.

The chain employs TRBV7-2 and TRBJ2-5; 8 positions agree with TRBD2. Germline CDR1 reads SGHTA; CDR2 reads FQGNSA. The length of the CDR3 is 17 residues. The V and J ends lost 4 bases and 4 bases, in that order; junction bases with no gene match: 14. CDR3 in DNA: TGTGCCAGCAGCTCCGGGACAAGAGTAGCGGGGCCAGAGACCCAGTACTTC. This encodes CASSSGTRVAGPETQYF.

V gene TRBV7-6 combines with J gene TRBJ2-3; 7 bases are shared with TRBD1. The J segment lost 3 bases and the V segment lost 4 bases, leaving 16 bases of the junction unmatched. This CDR3 spans 18 amino acids. The germline V gene encodes CDR1 SGHVS and CDR2 FNYEAQ. This chain's CDR3 is CASSYNDRARIRTDTQYF. The DNA for the CDR3 is TGTGCCAGCAGCTACAACGACAGGGCCCGGATTAGGACAGATACGCAGTATTTT.